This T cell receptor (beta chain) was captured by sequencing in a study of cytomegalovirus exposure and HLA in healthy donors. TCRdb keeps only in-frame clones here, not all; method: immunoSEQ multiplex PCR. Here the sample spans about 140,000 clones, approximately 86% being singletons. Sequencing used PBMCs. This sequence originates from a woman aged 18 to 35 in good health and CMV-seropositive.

The CDR3 DNA reads TGTGCCAGCAGTTTGGACAGGGGAAAGCGCTCACCCCTCCACTTT. This encodes CASSLDRGKRSPLHF. This chain links TRBV2 with TRBJ1-6; TRBD1 aligns across 9 bases. Germline V gene data show CDR1 as SNHLY and CDR2 as FYNNEI. CDR3 length equals 15 residues. The trim removed 5 bases at V and 10 bases at J, leaving 9 bases unmatched.